This TCR beta chain is drawn from a study of regulatory T cells in long-lasting Graves disease. Time point given: newly diagnosed GD, antithyroid drugs for less than 3 months. There was RNA extracted from PBMCs, and the TCR library was made from it. Building the TCR beta libraries relied on iRepertoire HTBI primers, and CDR3 regions underwent Arm-PCR. Each CDR3 protein is one row after TCRdb ran MiXCR on the multiplex PCR reads. The profile shows about 450,000 distinct CDR3 sequences, 12% to 15% of them singletons. This clonotype was found once. The antigen is undetermined. Study results and limitations: Peripheral blood, not thyroid tissue, was the sole material studied.

The same sample was also studied in work on T cells in Graves' hyperthyroidism and ophthalmopathy.

This clonotype was sampled from a woman in her 50s with Graves disease. The sample was peripheral blood mononuclear cells (PBMCs), taken at new diagnosis, from a patient treated with antithyroid drugs.

The CDR3 here is CASSFARGLAASYNEQFF. The CDR3 coding sequence is TGTGCCAGCAGTTTCGCCCGGGGACTAGCGGCCTCCTACAATGAGCAGTTCTTC. The V gene is TRBV27, the J gene TRBJ2-1; TRBD2 aligns across 11 bases. CDR1 and CDR2 (germline): MNHEY, SMNVEV (reference sequence). Losses at the gene ends were 3 bases for V and 0 bases for J; bases not matched to a gene: 7. This CDR3 is built from 18 residues.